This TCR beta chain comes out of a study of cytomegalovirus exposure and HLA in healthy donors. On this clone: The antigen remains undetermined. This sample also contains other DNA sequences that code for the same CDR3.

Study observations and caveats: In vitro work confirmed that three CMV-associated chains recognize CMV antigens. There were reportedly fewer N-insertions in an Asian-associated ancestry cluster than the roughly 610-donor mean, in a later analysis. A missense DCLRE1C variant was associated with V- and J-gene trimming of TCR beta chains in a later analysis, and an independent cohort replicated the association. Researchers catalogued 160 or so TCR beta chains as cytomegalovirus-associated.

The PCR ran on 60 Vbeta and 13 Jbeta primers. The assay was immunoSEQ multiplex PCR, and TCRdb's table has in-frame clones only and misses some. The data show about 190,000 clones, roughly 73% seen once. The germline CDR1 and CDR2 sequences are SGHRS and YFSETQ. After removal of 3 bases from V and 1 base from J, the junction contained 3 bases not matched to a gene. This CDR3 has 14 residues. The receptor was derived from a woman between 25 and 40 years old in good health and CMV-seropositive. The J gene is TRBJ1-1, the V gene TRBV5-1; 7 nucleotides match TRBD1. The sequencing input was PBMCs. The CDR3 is CASSSQGGNTEAFF. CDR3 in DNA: TGCGCCAGCAGCTCCCAGGGGGGGAACACTGAAGCTTTCTTT.